Sequencing of this T cell receptor beta chain was carried out in a study of cytomegalovirus exposure and HLA in healthy donors. The PCR employed 60 Vbeta primers together with 13 Jbeta primers. Profiled with immunoSEQ multiplex PCR; TCRdb holds only in-frame clones, not every one. The sample lists some 93,000 clones; approximately 69% were seen once. The CDR3 has 14 residues. With 0 bases removed from V and 3 bases from J, the gap between germline ends came to 6 bases. Looked up from germline, CDR1 is SGHNT and CDR2 is YYREEE (reference sequence). The V and J genes are TRBV5-4 and TRBJ1-4; D uncertain. This TCR came from a boy under 18 in good health and CMV-seropositive. The sequenced material came from PBMCs. The CDR3 sequence: CASSLGDSNEKLFF. In nucleotides, the CDR3 is TGTGCCAGCAGCTTGGGAGACTCTAATGAAAAACTGTTTTTT.